This paragraph reports one T cell receptor beta chain. Its antigen is undetermined. The CDR3 totals 17 residues. The ends were cut back, 0 bases at V and 0 bases at J, with 12 bases in the middle. The germline gives CDR1 PRHDT, CDR2 FYEKMQ (reference sequence). These data come from a study of PD-L1 blockade in urothelial cancer. Study overall: Starting around 2014, patients were given atezolizumab (1,200 mg intravenously every 3 weeks). Each blood sample yielded a median of 141,255 T cells. Notes on the study in general: TCR clonality was measured in pretreatment peripheral blood. Clonality below the median predicted better survival.

Profiled with immunoSEQ multiplex PCR; TCRdb holds only in-frame clones, not every one. The sample includes roughly 67,000 clones, approximately 83% of them seen just once. Sample time point: pretreatment peripheral blood. Patient sample counts ranged from 1 to 8, pretreatment and on-treatment. Here the sequenced sample was PBMCs, taken around atezolizumab (anti-PD-L1) treatment. The chain joins TRBV13 to TRBJ1-3; a possible D gene is TRBD1 (6 bases). The sequence was collected from a man in his 60s with urothelial cancer. CDR3 in amino acids: CASSLGQGAGSGNTIYF. The CDR3 nucleotides read TGTGCCAGCAGCTTAGGACAGGGAGCCGGCTCTGGAAACACCATATATTTT.